This T cell receptor beta chain was sequenced for a study of human T cells and chemical hapten exposure. Unfractionated whole blood yielded the extracted total RNA. CDR1 is WNHNN, CDR2 SYGVQD, per germline (reference sequence). The CDR3 runs 16 residues. J gave up 2 bases and V 3 bases, and 6 bases lay outside the gene matches. TCRdb reprocessed the 5' RACE reads with MiXCR, giving one entry per CDR3 protein. The sample records 100,000 to 120,000 distinct CDR3 sequences, around 20% being singletons. The V and J genes are TRBV10-1 and TRBJ2-2; TRBD2 matches at 7 bases. The receptor was isolated from a human donor in good health. This CDR3 reads CASSEGPSGNTGELFF. The CDR3 bases are TGCGCCAGCAGTGAAGGCCCTAGCGGCAACACCGGGGAGCTGTTTTTT.